This is a list of T cell receptor beta chains from one sample in a study of T-cell reconstitution after alpha-beta-depleted transplantation in children. TCRdb re-called the PCR reads through MiXCR, storing one row per CDR3 protein. This table holds 380,000 or so distinct CDR3 sequences, about 14% found once. The sequenced sample was PBMCs, obtained from the stem cell graft. The origin of the receptors is a human donor who donated a stem cell graft to a child with Fanconi anemia. Each CDR3 is given without its conserved first and last residue.

TRBJ1-1 TRBV20-1 SALRTPEAF
TRBJ1-6 TRBV6-1 ASSPRVVRNNSPLH
TRBJ2-1 TRBV27 ASSSANNNEQF
TRBJ1-1 TRBV18 ASSPPRTGDTGEAF
TRBJ2-6 TRBV4-3 ASSHSRSQTGANVLT
TRBJ2-1 TRBV5-5 ASSLQGGMIEQF
TRBJ2-5 TRBV20-1 SARGHAAGTQY
TRBJ1-1 TRBV28 ASRPDRIFPGLEVTEAF
TRBJ2-5 TRBV5-1 ASSVRGGETQY
TRBJ2-1 TRBV6-6 ASRKAVYNEQF
TRBJ2-3 TRBV10-3 AISDSHSSTDTQY
TRBJ2-5 TRBV28 ASSRGGAFDETQY
TRBJ2-5 TRBV6-2/TRBV6-3 ASSKSETQY
TRBJ1-5 TRBV6-1 ASSAGAGNQPQH
TRBJ2-4 TRBV5-1 ASSVDRLKNIQY
TRBJ1-5 TRBV28 ASSSLSGAQPQH
TRBJ2-5 TRBV5-1 ASSLRTGDDWETQY
TRBJ1-5 TRBV6-2/TRBV6-3 ASSYDPNQPQH
TRBJ1-2 TRBV2 ASRYGTDYGYT
TRBJ2-5 TRBV3-1 ASRGRGQETQY
TRBJ1-1 TRBV29-1 SVEGGAENTEAF
TRBJ2-3 TRBV12-5 ASGPHRGDTQY
TRBJ2-3 TRBV12-3/TRBV12-4 ASSPGVFQY
TRBJ2-3 TRBV18 ASSLRSGAGVADTQY
TRBJ1-1 TRBV11-2 ASSLLTGSGEAF
TRBJ1-1 TRBV4-2 ASSQDGGTASEAF
TRBJ1-2 TRBV19 ASSAQTGPRYGYT
TRBJ1-5 TRBV4-3 ASSQYRESNQPQH